One and the same sample provided the 29 T cell receptor beta chains below, sequenced in a study of cytomegalovirus exposure and HLA in healthy donors. 60 Vbeta and 13 Jbeta primers were used in PCR. The assay was immunoSEQ multiplex PCR, and TCRdb's table has in-frame clones only and misses some. The repertoire holds 45,000 to 65,000 clones, with roughly 80% as singletons. Sequenced material: PBMCs. Receptors originate from a woman in her 40s in good health and CMV-seropositive.

Here the CDR3 reads CASSYYTNYGYTF. The CDR3 coding sequence is TGTGCCAGCAGTTACTACACCAACTATGGCTACACCTTC. The J gene is TRBJ1-2, the V gene TRBV6-5, with D uncertain. This CDR3 is built from 13 residues. CDR1 and CDR2 (germline): MNHEY, SVGAGI. Trimming cost V 1 base and J 2 bases, with 5 bases left between them.

The CDR3 sequence is CASSAQGFRGEKLFF. In DNA, the CDR3 is TGTGCCAGCAGCGCACAGGGTTTCCGTGGTGAAAAACTGTTTTTT. The chain employs TRBV7-6 and TRBJ1-4, with a weak D call TRBD1 (6 bases). Trimming cost V 5 bases and J 7 bases, with 17 bases left between them. CDR1 and CDR2 (germline): SGHVS, FNYEAQ. The CDR3 consists of 15 residues.

The genes are TRBV5-1 and TRBJ1-6, with 11 bases that match TRBD1. CDR1 is SGHRS and CDR2 is YFSETQ in the germline V gene. Trimming took 0 bases from V and 14 from J; bases not matched to a gene: 7. The CDR3 loop spans 15 amino acids. CDR3 amino acids: CASSLALGDRGALHF. The CDR3 region has the DNA TGCGCCAGCAGCTTGGCCCTCGGGGACAGGGGGGCCCTCCACTTT.

The table lists this clone with a few counts. One end of the junction does not line up with germline, which may come from a read error. The V call is TRBV7-7, the J call TRBJ2-5; maybe TRBD1 (6 bases). The CDR3 has 14 residues. Germline values: CDR1 SSHAT, CDR2 FNYEAQ (reference sequence). This CDR3 reads CASSPGSGQETQYF. CDR3 nucleotide sequence: TGTGCTAGCAGCCCGGGGTCCGGACAGGAGACCCAGTACTTC.

The chain joins TRBV5-1 to TRBJ2-7; 8 nucleotides align to TRBD1. V was pared by 4 bases and J by 6 bases, with 6 bases of the junction left unmatched. The CDR3 covers 13 residues. Germline values: CDR1 SGHRS, CDR2 YFSETQ. CDR3 sequence: CASSPWTGLEQYF. In DNA form, the CDR3 reads TGCGCCAGCAGCCCTTGGACAGGGCTCGAGCAGTACTTC.

This clone appeared once. The gene calls are TRBV6-1 and TRBJ1-2; the match to TRBD1 covers 9 bases. The germline CDR1 and CDR2 sequences are MNHNS and SASEGT. The CDR3 covers 14 residues. J was trimmed by 8 bases and V by 1 base; bases with no gene match: 5. The CDR3 is CASSEGDRVYGYTF. The CDR3 bases are TGTGCCAGCAGTGAAGGGGACAGGGTCTACGGCTACACCTTC.

In this sample, this clone turned up a few times. CDR3 residues: CASSYLLATTYEQYF. CDR3 DNA sequence: TGTGCCAGCAGTTACCTTCTAGCTACTACCTACGAGCAGTACTTC. The genes are TRBV6-6 and TRBJ2-7, with TRBD2 as a possible D gene (5 bases). The CDR3 runs to 15 residues. Germline V lookup: CDR1 MNHNY, CDR2 SVGAGI (reference sequence). The V end lost 2 bases, the J end lost 2 bases, and 13 bases lay between the germline ends.

The V call is TRBV20-1, the J call TRBJ1-1; 7 bases align to TRBD1. The germline V gene has CDR1 DFQATT and CDR2 SNEGSKA (reference sequence). The junction had 3 bases not matched to a gene; V was cut back by 3 bases and J by 8 bases. This CDR3 comprises 11 residues. CDR3 bases: TGCAGTGCTAGCCCCAGGGGGGAAGCTTTCTTT. Its protein is CSASPRGEAFF.

This sequence joins TRBV5-6 and TRBJ1-3; D is unclear. Trimming took off 1 base at V and 3 bases at J, with 14 bases between the two ends. The germline CDR1 and CDR2 sequences are SGHDT and YYEEEE. The CDR3 sequence is 16 residues long. In DNA, the CDR3 is TGTGCCAGCAGCTTGCGAGGTCCGCACGATGGAAACACCATATATTTT. It specifies CASSLRGPHDGNTIYF.

This chain links TRBV5-1 with TRBJ1-6, with D tentatively TRBD1 (5 bases). V was pared by 0 bases and J by 7 bases, with 11 bases between. This CDR3 contains 15 residues. Germline loops: CDR1 SGHRS, CDR2 YFSETQ. The CDR3 DNA reads TGCGCCAGCAGCTTGGAGTCAGGGCGAAATTCACCCCTCCACTTT. Encoded protein: CASSLESGRNSPLHF.

The rearrangement links TRBV18 to TRBJ1-5, with D possibly matching TRBD1 (5 bases). V was pared by 0 bases and J by 4 bases, with 7 bases between. CDR3 length equals 14 residues. CDR1 and CDR2 (germline): KGHSH, LQKENI. CDR3 nucleotide sequence: TGTGCCAGCTCACCACCGACAGTAAATCAGCCCCAGCATTTT. Translating gives CASSPPTVNQPQHF.

The chain has TRBV10-3 and TRBJ2-1; 10 bases are shared with TRBD2. The length of the CDR3 is 14 residues. The V gene end was trimmed by 2 bases and the J gene end by 6 bases; junction bases not matched to a gene: 1. Germline V CDR1 and CDR2: ENHRY, SYGVKD. CDR3 nucleotides: TGTGCCATCAGTGAGGCTAGCGGGGGCAATGAGCAGTTCTTC. Amino acid sequence: CAISEASGGNEQFF.

The chain links TRBV10-2 to TRBJ1-5; no reliable D call. The germline V gene has CDR1 WSHSY and CDR2 SAAADI. With 3 bases removed from V and 3 bases from J, the gap between germline ends came to 6 bases. The CDR3 runs to 13 residues. The CDR3 loop reads CASSDTVNQPQHF. For the CDR3, the DNA is TGCGCCAGCAGTGACACAGTCAATCAGCCCCAGCATTTT.

The V call is TRBV19, the J call TRBJ2-3, with 9 bases fitting TRBD2. CDR1 is LNHDA, CDR2 SQIVND, per germline (reference sequence). Trimming took 2 bases from V and 6 from J; bases not matched to a gene: 6. The CDR3 contains 15 residues. As DNA, the CDR3 is TGTGCCAGTAGTATAAGCGGGGGGATAAGGGATACGCAGTATTTT. This translates into CASSISGGIRDTQYF.

This chain joins TRBV7-9 and TRBJ1-2; D unclear. V was clipped by 5 bases and J by 3 bases, with 10 bases between them. The CDR3 consists of 13 residues. Germline V gene lookup returns CDR1 SEHNR and CDR2 FQNEAQ (reference sequence). This chain's CDR3 is CASSGQSYYGYTF. CDR3 bases: TGTGCCAGCAGCGGGCAGTCTTACTATGGCTACACCTTC.

The chain uses TRBV30 and TRBJ1-1, with TRBD1 identical over 11 bases. The CDR3 extends over 14 amino acids. After removal of 4 bases from V and 5 bases from J, the junction contained 6 bases not matched to a gene. In germline, CDR1 is GTSNPN, CDR2 SVGIG (reference sequence). The CDR3 region has the DNA TGTGCCTGGAAAGGGACAGGGGGGTGGACTGAAGCTTTCTTT. Translating gives CAWKGTGGWTEAFF.

The J gene is TRBJ2-1, the V gene TRBV7-3; 7 bases fit TRBD2. The junction had 7 bases not matched to a gene; V was cut back by 3 bases and J by 5 bases. This CDR3 spans 15 amino acids. Germline lookup yields CDR1 SGHTA and CDR2 FQGTGA. Written as DNA, the CDR3 is TGTGCCAGCAGCTTGGTGGGGGGGGAAAACAATGAGCAGTTCTTC. Its translation: CASSLVGGENNEQFF.

V usage is TRBV2 and J usage is TRBJ2-5; TRBD1 aligns across 7 bases. V lost 5 bases to trimming and J lost 0 bases; unmatched junction nucleotides: 9. Germline CDR1 is SNHLY and CDR2 is FYNNEI. This CDR3 spans 16 amino acids. The CDR3 here is CASSNVRGPYQETQYF. The CDR3 region has the DNA TGTGCCAGCAGTAACGTGAGGGGGCCGTACCAAGAGACCCAGTACTTC.

The chain joins TRBV13 to TRBJ2-3; TRBD2 is a possible D gene (6 bases). CDR1 and CDR2 from the germline V gene are PRHDT and FYEKMQ (reference sequence). The CDR3 runs to 16 residues. Trimming shortened V by 1 base and J by 0 bases, and 11 bases separated the two germline ends. CDR3: CASSLAGRGSTDTQYF. For the CDR3, the DNA is TGTGCCAGCAGCTTAGCGGGGCGGGGCAGCACAGATACGCAGTATTTT.

V usage is TRBV6-1 and J usage is TRBJ2-7; 10 bases agree with TRBD1. CDR1 is MNHNS and CDR2 is SASEGT in the germline V gene. The CDR3 has 15 amino acids. Trimming at V came to 3 bases and at J to 2 bases, leaving 4 bases not matched to a gene. The CDR3 DNA reads TGTGCCAGCAGTGACGGGACAGGGGCGACCTACGAGCAGTACTTC. Translation gives CASSDGTGATYEQYF.

V gene TRBV6-1 combines with J gene TRBJ2-7; the D gene is possibly TRBD2 (5 bases). The CDR3 has 14 amino acids. The V gene lost 5 bases and the J gene lost 0 bases, with 11 bases spanning the gap. CDR1 is MNHNS, CDR2 SASEGT, per germline. CDR3 DNA: TGTGCCAGCAGTCAACCGGGGAGCTCCTACGAGCAGTACTTC. The encoded protein is CASSQPGSSYEQYF.

The V call is TRBV6-6, the J call TRBJ2-7; D is unresolved. Trimming left V 11 bases short and J 4 bases short, with 12 bases between. Germline V lookup: CDR1 MNHNY, CDR2 SVGAGI (reference sequence). The CDR3 spans 11 residues. This CDR3 is CASQTEYEQYF. The CDR3 DNA sequence: TGTGCCTCCCAAACGGAGTACGAGCAGTACTTC.

The chain is built from TRBV18 and TRBJ2-5; tentatively, D is TRBD1 (5 bases). The tail of the sequence fits TRBJ2-7 better, so the J call may be wrong. In germline, CDR1 is KGHSH, CDR2 LQKENI. CDR3 length: 13 amino acids. The CDR3 sequence: CASSLHQGYEQYF. The CDR3 DNA reads TGTGCCAGCTCACTTCATCAGGGATACGAGCAGTACTTC.

This chain links TRBV7-9 with TRBJ2-3, with D tentatively TRBD2 (5 bases). CDR3 length: 14 amino acids. V was shortened by 5 bases and J by 2 bases, with 11 bases between the two germline ends. Germline CDR1 is SEHNR and CDR2 is FQNEAQ (reference sequence). CDR3 bases: TGTGCCAGCAGCCCGGACTCCTACACAGATACGCAGTATTTT. Protein sequence: CASSPDSYTDTQYF.

The V call is TRBV5-4, the J call TRBJ2-7; 8 bases line up with TRBD2. Trimming took 5 bases from V and 5 from J; bases not matched to a gene: 15. CDR3 length: 16 amino acids. CDR1 and CDR2 from the germline V gene are SGHNT and YYREEE (reference sequence). The DNA for the CDR3 is TGTGCCAGCAGTTATCCTCGGGGGGGGGACGTAAACGAGCAGTACTTC. It translates to CASSYPRGGDVNEQYF.

The rearrangement uses TRBV5-1 and TRBJ2-1; a possible D gene is TRBD1 (6 bases). The germline CDR1 and CDR2 sequences are SGHRS and YFSETQ. The V end was cut by 0 bases, the J end by 3 bases, with 16 bases between. The CDR3 has 17 amino acids. The CDR3 loop is CASSLEPRDTVYNEQFF. As DNA, the CDR3 is TGCGCCAGCAGCTTGGAGCCCCGGGACACCGTCTACAATGAGCAGTTCTTC.

This clone came up once. The genes are TRBV30 and TRBJ2-2; 7 bases map to TRBD1. This CDR3 is 15 amino acids long. Germline trimming cut 6 bases from V and 7 bases from J; bases unmatched to any gene: 14. Germline V gene data show CDR1 as GTSNPN and CDR2 as SVGIG (reference sequence). Written as DNA, the CDR3 is TGTGCCTGTCAGCGCATCACAGGGGTCAACGGGGAGCTGTTTTTT. As protein: CACQRITGVNGELFF.

A few counts support this clone. The V gene is TRBV6-1, the J gene TRBJ1-2, with 8 bases that match TRBD1. CDR1 and CDR2 from the germline V gene are MNHNS and SASEGT. The CDR3 is made up of 15 amino acids. The V segment lost 6 bases and the J segment 7 bases; nucleotides outside the gene matches: 13. DNA of the CDR3: TGTGCCAGCAGCGCATTGGGACAGGCTTACTCTGGCTACACCTTC. Its protein is CASSALGQAYSGYTF.

A single count supports this clone. The CDR3 DNA reads as TGTGCCAGCAGTGCCTGGACAGGGATGAACACTGAAGCTTTCTTT. As protein: CASSAWTGMNTEAFF. The chain has TRBV6-1 and TRBJ1-1, with 8 bases that match TRBD1. J gave up 0 bases and V 4 bases, and 4 bases lay outside the gene matches. From germline, CDR1 is MNHNS and CDR2 SASEGT. This CDR3 is 15 amino acids long.